One and the same sample provided the 15 T cell receptor beta chains below, sequenced in a study of regulatory T cells in long-lasting Graves disease. Sequencing libraries for TCR beta were prepared with iRepertoire HTBI primers and Arm-PCR of CDR3 regions. TCRdb analysed the multiplex PCR reads with MiXCR anew, one entry per CDR3 protein. The sample yields some 490,000 distinct CDR3 sequences, more than 10% seen once. Time point denoted: newly diagnosed GD, antithyroid drugs for less than 3 months. From PBMCs, RNA was extracted and then used to make the TCR library. These data were likewise used in another study, on T cells in Graves' hyperthyroidism and ophthalmopathy.

This specimen was peripheral blood mononuclear cells (PBMCs), taken at new diagnosis, from a patient treated with antithyroid drugs. These receptors came from a young woman with Graves disease.

This clonotype showed up many times. This chain links TRBV7-6 with TRBJ1-6; 7 bases map to TRBD1. There are 15 residues in the CDR3. V was pared by 5 bases and J by 8 bases, with 9 bases of the junction left unmatched. The V gene's germline CDR1 is SGHVS and CDR2 FNYEAQ. The CDR3 loop is CASSGTGTVYSPLHF. Written as DNA, the CDR3 is TGTGCCAGCAGCGGAACCGGGACAGTCTATTCACCCCTCCACTTT.

This clonotype was found many times. CDR3 nucleotides: TGTGCCACCAGTGGGGGGGCGTTAGAAAAACTGTTTTTT. Translating gives CATSGGALEKLFF. The chain is built from TRBV24-1 and TRBJ1-4; D is perhaps TRBD1 (6 bases). Trimming pared 5 bases from V and 8 bases from J, leaving 11 bases between. This CDR3 contains 13 residues. Germline CDR1 is KGHDR and CDR2 is SFDVKD.

The chain carries TRBV6-1 and TRBJ2-1; 8 nucleotides match TRBD2. The CDR3 contains 20 residues. Trimming took 5 bases from V and 0 from J; bases not matched to a gene: 18. Germline lookup yields CDR1 MNHNS and CDR2 SASEGT. CDR3 protein: CASSRGGGGSGGSSYNEQFF. Here the CDR3 DNA reads TGTGCCAGCAGTCGGGGGGGGGGGGGTAGTGGCGGGAGCTCCTACAATGAGCAGTTCTTC.

The rearrangement joins TRBV19 to TRBJ1-4; 10 bases fit TRBD1. Germline trimming cut 6 bases from V and 5 bases from J; bases unmatched to any gene: 6. This CDR3 comprises 15 residues. Germline CDR1 LNHDA, CDR2 SQIVND (reference sequence). The CDR3 region has the DNA TGTGCCAGTAGATCGAAGGGACAGGGGAATGAAAAACTGTTTTTT. Translated, it gives CASRSKGQGNEKLFF.

This clonotype was detected many times. This sequence joins TRBV6-2 or TRBV6-3 and TRBJ2-1; 13 bases are shared with TRBD2. Germline V gene data show CDR1 as MNHEY and CDR2 as SVGEGT. CDR3 length: 17 amino acids. J gave up 8 bases and V 4 bases, and 11 bases lay outside the gene matches. CDR3 residues: CASSSYLLAGGLDEQFF. CDR3 nucleotides: TGTGCCAGCAGTTCCTATCTACTAGCGGGAGGGCTGGATGAGCAGTTCTTC.

This clonotype appeared many times. The V and J genes are TRBV7-9 and TRBJ2-7; 8 positions match TRBD1. The V gene end was trimmed by 5 bases and the J gene end by 1 base; junction bases not matched to a gene: 10. The V gene's germline CDR1 is SEHNR and CDR2 FQNEAQ (reference sequence). This CDR3 is built from 16 residues. CDR3 nucleotides: TGTGCCAGCAGCCTGCGAACAGGGGGTATTTCCTACGAGCAGTACTTC. Protein: CASSLRTGGISYEQYF. Supplemented by reference TRBV7-9 and TRBJ2-7, the full variable domain reads DTGVSQNPRHKITKRGQNVTFRCDPISEHNRLYWYRQTLGQGPEFLTYFQNEAQLEKSRLLSDRFSAERPKGSFSTLEIQRTEQGDSAMYLCASSLRTGGISYEQYFGPGTRLTVT.

Regarding this clonotype: This is likely an artifact of a read error, given a far larger clone one base away. This chain joins TRBV12-3 or TRBV12-4 and TRBJ2-1; D not resolved. V was clipped by 7 bases and J by 10 bases, with 17 bases between them. The CDR3 totals 13 residues. CDR3 bases: TGTGCCAGCACCTACGACGGGTCCTACGAGCAGTTCTTC. Its protein is CASTYDGSYEQFF.

The sample holds many counts of this clonotype. The J gene is TRBJ2-7, the V gene TRBV18; 9 bases are a match to TRBD1. Germline lookup yields CDR1 KGHSH and CDR2 LQKENI. The J segment lost 5 bases and the V segment lost 4 bases, leaving 9 bases of the junction unmatched. This CDR3 comprises 15 residues. The CDR3 DNA follows: TGTGCCAGCTCACTATTTGGGACAGGGAAAGACGAGCAGTACTTC. Amino acid sequence: CASSLFGTGKDEQYF.

The chain couples TRBV20-1 to TRBJ1-2; D possibly corresponds to TRBD1 (5 bases). The CDR3 has 13 amino acids. V was pared by 5 bases and J by 4 bases, with 14 bases between. CDR1 DFQATT and CDR2 SNEGSKA come from the germline V gene (reference sequence). DNA for the CDR3: TGCAGTGCTTTGCAGGGCGGCGGCTATGGCTACACCTTC. Encoded protein: CSALQGGGYGYTF.

This clonotype was counted at least ten times. The V gene is TRBV6-1, the J gene TRBJ2-3; no firm D call. The V end lost 8 bases, the J end lost 0 bases, and 27 bases lay between the germline ends. The CDR3 is 19 amino acids. Germline assignment: CDR1 MNHNS and CDR2 SASEGT. The CDR3 sequence is CASAKLQDFLRWSTDTQYF. The CDR3 coding sequence is TGTGCCAGCGCGAAGCTTCAGGATTTTCTTCGTTGGAGCACAGATACGCAGTATTTT.

The chain links TRBV4-1 to TRBJ1-6; 8 bases line up with TRBD1. J gave up 10 bases and V 0 bases, and 5 bases lay outside the gene matches. The CDR3 consists of 15 residues. Germline V gene sequence: CDR1 MGHRA, CDR2 YSYEKL. CDR3 in DNA: TGCGCCAGCAGCCAAGAGACCAGGGGGCTGTCACCCCTCCACTTT. It encodes CASSQETRGLSPLHF.

This clonotype was observed many times. The genes are TRBV12-3 or TRBV12-4 and TRBJ1-4; tentative D call: TRBD1 (5 bases). This CDR3 spans 14 amino acids. Trimming left V 3 bases short and J 4 bases short, with 9 bases between. This CDR3 is CASSLGGDNEKLFF. The CDR3 DNA follows: TGTGCCAGCAGTTTGGGAGGGGATAATGAAAAACTGTTTTTT.

This clonotype was observed a few times. A read error may produce the germline difference seen at one junction end. The chain employs TRBV7-9 and TRBJ2-7; 8 nucleotides align to TRBD2. The germline V gene encodes CDR1 SEHNR and CDR2 FQNEAQ (reference sequence). The CDR3 sequence is 14 residues long. The CDR3 loop is CSSSLIGRAHEQYF. The CDR3 coding sequence is TGTTCCAGCAGCTTAATCGGGAGGGCTCACGAGCAGTACTTC.

Many counts were recorded for this clonotype. The chain has TRBV5-1 and TRBJ2-3; unclear D gene. The germline CDR1 and CDR2 sequences are SGHRS and YFSETQ. This CDR3 is 15 amino acids long. V was trimmed by 4 bases and J by 1 base, leaving 13 bases between them. CDR3 sequence: CASSPPGTGTDTQYF. As DNA, the CDR3 is TGCGCCAGCAGCCCACCTGGAACGGGCACAGATACGCAGTATTTT.

This clonotype has ten or more counts. J is TRBJ2-2 and V is TRBV5-1, with TRBD1 as a possible D gene (5 bases). Trimming shortened V by 5 bases and J by 4 bases, and 15 bases separated the two germline ends. Germline loops: CDR1 SGHRS, CDR2 YFSETQ. The CDR3 is 15 residues long. CDR3 in amino acids: CASREQASVTGELFF. CDR3 DNA: TGCGCCAGCAGGGAACAGGCCTCGGTCACCGGGGAGCTGTTTTTT.